The rows below give T cell receptor beta chains drawn from one sample of a study of shared T cell receptors in the human thymus. Clones were read by immunoSEQ multiplex PCR, and TCRdb kept only the in-frame ones, dropping some. The sample has fewer than 700,000 clones; over 75% are singletons. This same sample was also part of a study on human thymus T cells.

The sample consisted of thymocytes. The receptors come from a boy in the first two years of life with a congenital heart defect. Both conserved end residues are part of each CDR3. The D gene is left open where the match is weak. Not every row has a clone size; where given, it reads once, few, many or a size class.

-	-	TRBJ2-5	TRBV7-9	TGTGCCAGCAGCTTAGCTCGGAAGGGGAACATAGAGACCCAGTACTTC	CASSLARKGNIETQYF
-	TRBD1	TRBJ1-1	TRBV6-1	TGTGCCAGCAATCCAGTGGGGACAGGGACCCCTGAAGCTTTCTTT	CASNPVGTGTPEAFF
-	TRBD1	TRBJ1-1	TRBV5-4	TGTGCCAGCAGCCCTGGACAGGGGAAGCAAACTGAAGCTTTCTTT	CASSPGQGKQTEAFF
few	-	TRBJ1-5	TRBV23-1	TGCGCCAGCCCTCAAGGGACACCGGGTCAGCCCCAGCATTTT	CASPQGTPGQPQHF
-	TRBD2	TRBJ2-1	TRBV27	TGTGCCAGCAGTCAGAGACTAGCGGGCCGATTTGAGCAGTTCTTC	CASSQRLAGRFEQFF
-	TRBD2	TRBJ2-1	TRBV27	TGTGCCAGCAGTCCATCCGGGACTAGCGGGAGATTCTTCAATGAGCAGTTCTTC	CASSPSGTSGRFFNEQFF
-	TRBD2	TRBJ2-1	TRBV9	TGTGCCAGCAGCGCCGTAGCGGGACGGTACAATGAGCAGTTCTTC	CASSAVAGRYNEQFF
-	-	TRBJ2-7	TRBV7-2	TGTGCCAGCAGGTGGAGATCCGCCTCCTACGAGCAGTACTTC	CASRWRSASYEQYF
-	-	TRBJ2-1	TRBV15	TGTGCCACCAGCAAAGGCGCAGGGACTCACAATGAGCAGTTCTTC	CATSKGAGTHNEQFF
-	-	TRBJ2-1	TRBV4-3	TGCGCCAGCAGCCAAGATTGGGCGAGTGTGACGAGCTCCTACAATGAGCAGTTCTTC	CASSQDWASVTSSYNEQFF
-	-	TRBJ1-4	TRBV2	TGTGCCAGCAGTGCTTCCGGGACTCCAGGTGAAAAACTGTTTTTT	CASSASGTPGEKLFF
-	-	TRBJ2-1	TRBV28	TGTGCCAGCAGTTGCTCGACTACAACTCCGGGAGAGCAGTTCTTC	CASSCSTTTPGEQFF
-	TRBD1	TRBJ1-2	TRBV18	TGTGCCAGCTCAACGGACAGGGGGCAAGGCTATGGCTACACCTTC	CASSTDRGQGYGYTF
few	TRBD2	TRBJ2-3	TRBV4-2	TGTGCCAGCAGCCAGTCCGGGACTAGGGACCTTAGCACAGATACGCAGTATTTT	CASSQSGTRDLSTDTQYF
-	-	TRBJ2-7	TRBV15	TGTGCCACCAGCAGAGGGTTAGTCTTCCCCTCCTACGAGCAGTACTTC	CATSRGLVFPSYEQYF
few	-	TRBJ1-5	TRBV18	TGTGCCAGCTCACCATCAGGGGGCAATCAGCCCCAGCATTTT	CASSPSGGNQPQHF
-	TRBD1	TRBJ1-4	TRBV6-9	TGTGCCAGCGAACGGGACAGGGGGAATGAAAAACTGTTTTTT	CASERDRGNEKLFF
-	TRBD1	TRBJ1-5	TRBV5-6	TGTGCCAGCAGCCGGAACCGGGACAGGCAAGTATGTCGCAATCAGCCCCAGCATTTT	CASSRNRDRQVCRNQPQHF
few	TRBD1	TRBJ2-4	TRBV6-4	TGTGCCAGACGGATCAACAGGGGGGTAGGAAACATTCAGTACTTC	CARRINRGVGNIQYF
-	TRBD2	TRBJ2-1	TRBV29-1	TGCAGCGTCGTTAGCGGGGTGGACTACAATGAGCAGTTCTTC	CSVVSGVDYNEQFF
-	-	TRBJ2-3	TRBV19	TGTGCCAGTAGTATGAAGCCGGGGAGCACAGATACGCAGTATTTT	CASSMKPGSTDTQYF
-	TRBD2	TRBJ2-1	TRBV30	TGTGCCTGGAGTCCACCAGGGACTAGCGGGAGGGTGGCCTACAATGAGCAGTTCTTC	CAWSPPGTSGRVAYNEQFF
-	-	TRBJ2-3	TRBV2	TGTGCCAGCAGTCACAGGGGCACAGATACGCAGTATTTT	CASSHRGTDTQYF
-	TRBD2	TRBJ2-7	TRBV4-1	TGCGCCAGCAGCCAAGCCCTAGCGGGCCCCTCCCCCTACGAGCAGTACTTC	CASSQALAGPSPYEQYF
-	-	TRBJ2-5	TRBV28	TGTGCCAGCAGTTTATGGAGTCGGTGGGAGACCCAGTACTTC	CASSLWSRWETQYF
-	-	TRBJ2-7	TRBV27	TGTGCCAGCAGTACCCCGGGGAGGCCTCGCTACGAGCAGTACTTC	CASSTPGRPRYEQYF
-	-	TRBJ2-5	TRBV18	TGTGCCAGCTCACCAACAGGGATTACGGACCCCGTCGGGGAGACCCAGTACTTC	CASSPTGITDPVGETQYF
-	-	TRBJ1-5	TRBV28	TGTGCCAGCAGTTTATATGGTGGAGCGGGGGGCGAAGATCAGCCCCAGCATTTT	CASSLYGGAGGEDQPQHF
-	TRBD2	TRBJ2-1	TRBV6-4	TGTGCCAGCAGTTCGGTAGCGGGACGGGGAGTCGGTGAGCAGTTCTTC	CASSSVAGRGVGEQFF
-	-	TRBJ2-1	TRBV30	TGTGCCTGGAGTGGGGGCCGACCCGCGTACAATGAGCAGTTCTTC	CAWSGGRPAYNEQFF
-	-	TRBJ2-5	TRBV4-1	TGCGCCAGCAGCCAGTCTGTCGGCGGGCCGGAGGTGGAGACCCAGTACTTC	CASSQSVGGPEVETQYF
-	-	TRBJ2-7	TRBV6-5	TGTGCCAGCAGCCCCGGCGGGATCTCCCCTCAGCAGTACTTC	CASSPGGISPQQYF
-	-	TRBJ2-3	TRBV4-1	TGCGCCAGCAGCCAAGTGAACGCACTTAGCACAGATACGCAGTATTTT	CASSQVNALSTDTQYF
-	-	TRBJ2-2	TRBV6-4	TGTGCCAGCAGTGAGAGAACGGGGAGCGGGGAGCTGTTTTTT	CASSERTGSGELFF